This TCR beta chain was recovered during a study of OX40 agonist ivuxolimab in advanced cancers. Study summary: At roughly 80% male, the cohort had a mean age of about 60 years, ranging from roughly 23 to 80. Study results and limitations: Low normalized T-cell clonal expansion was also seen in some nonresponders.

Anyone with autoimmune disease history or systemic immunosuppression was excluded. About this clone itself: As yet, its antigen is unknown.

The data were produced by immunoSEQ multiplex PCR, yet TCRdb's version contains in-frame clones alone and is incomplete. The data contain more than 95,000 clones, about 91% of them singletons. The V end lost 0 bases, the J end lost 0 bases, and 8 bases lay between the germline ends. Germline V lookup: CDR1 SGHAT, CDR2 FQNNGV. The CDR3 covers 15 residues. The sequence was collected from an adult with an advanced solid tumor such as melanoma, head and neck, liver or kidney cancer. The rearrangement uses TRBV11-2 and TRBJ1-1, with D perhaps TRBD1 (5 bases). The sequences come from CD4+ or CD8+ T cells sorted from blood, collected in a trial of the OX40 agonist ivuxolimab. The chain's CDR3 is CASSLEAGMNTEAFF. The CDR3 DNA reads TGTGCCAGCAGCTTAGAGGCAGGGATGAACACTGAAGCTTTCTTT.